This T cell receptor beta chain was captured by sequencing in a study of glioma-infiltrating T cells. Trimming shortened V by 2 bases and J by 6 bases, and 10 bases separated the two germline ends. From germline, CDR1 is DFQATT and CDR2 SNEGSKA (reference sequence). This CDR3 is 12 amino acids long. This clonotype has at least ten counts. Using RNA template, CDR3s of TCR alpha and beta were amplified with iRepertoire arm-PCR. Via MiXCR, TCRdb re-called the multiplex PCR reads, giving one row per CDR3 protein. The top ten hold 35% of the sample, which has over 100,000 distinct CDR3 sequences, 20% to 30% seen once.

The chain recombines TRBV20-1 with TRBJ1-1, with D possibly TRBD1 on 5 matching bases. The receptor was derived from a human donor with low-grade glioma or glioblastoma, undergoing nonglioma brain surgery, or in good health (not recorded which). Sample: glioma tissue, nonneoplastic brain tissue, or PBMCs (not recorded which). Here the CDR3 reads CSARQGVAEAFF. As DNA, the CDR3 is TGCAGTGCTAGACAGGGCGTGGCTGAAGCTTTCTTT.